This record concerns one TCR beta chain sequence. Its target is not known. Assay used: immunoSEQ multiplex PCR; TCRdb lists only in-frame clones, some missing. In the table there are 20,000 to 25,000 clones, around nine tenths of which are singletons. The data stem from a study of lymphopenia after photon versus proton radiotherapy. Whole-study results and caveats: Photon-treated patients lost naive T cells and TCR diversity; proton-treated stayed stable. Oligoclonal CD8+ Temra expansion after nadir drove photon patients' diversity drop.

The sample consisted of peripheral blood, taken from a patient treated with proton-based radiotherapy. The receptor was derived from a woman between 70 and 85 years old with pancreatic cancer. Some clones in this sample may be carry-over from other donors' samples.

DNA for the CDR3: TGTGCCAGCTCCCCCCGGGGGGACGGGACCCAGTACTTC. Residues: CASSPRGDGTQYF. This chain links TRBV27 with TRBJ2-5; TRBD2 matches at 7 bases. CDR1 is MNHEY, CDR2 SMNVEV, per germline (reference sequence). Trimming removed 8 bases from V and 7 bases from J; junction bases left unmatched: 10. This CDR3 has 13 residues.